These 21 T cell receptor beta chains share one sample of origin, sequenced in a study of monozygotic twins with inflammatory bowel disease. TCRdb reprocessed the 5' RACE reads and stores each CDR3 protein as one record, lacking DNA. This sample carries under 150,000 distinct CDR3 sequences, with 2% to 3% going to the ten biggest clones. Specimen: blood. The receptors derive from a human donor with ulcerative colitis or Crohn's disease, or a healthy co-twin of an affected twin (not recorded which).

This CDR3 is CATSRGYNKQFF. V is TRBV15 and J is TRBJ2-1. Germline V gene lookup returns CDR1 LNHNV and CDR2 YYDKDF (reference sequence). This CDR3 spans 12 amino acids.

The chain combines TRBV12-3 or TRBV12-4 with TRBJ1-1. This CDR3 comprises 15 residues. CDR3 region: CASSFWGGGRTEAFF.

The chain recombines TRBV29-1 with TRBJ1-1; the D call from TCRdb, TRBD1, cannot be confirmed without DNA. CDR1 and CDR2 (germline): SQVTM, ANQGSEA. The CDR3 sequence is 11 residues long. This CDR3 is CSVIRAHEAFF.

The chain joins TRBV7-2 to TRBJ2-5; the TCRdb D gene call, TRBD1, has no DNA to confirm it. The CDR3 consists of 12 residues. Germline CDR1 reads SGHTA; CDR2 reads FQGNSA. This chain's CDR3 is CASSLLSGTQYF.

The chain links TRBV4-3 to TRBJ1-4; TCRdb's D call, TRBD1, is unchecked because there is no DNA. The CDR3 loop spans 15 amino acids. In germline, CDR1 is LGHNA, CDR2 YSLEER. This chain's CDR3 is CASSRPGQGYEKLFF.

The V call is TRBV4-3, the J call TRBJ2-1; the TRBD2 assignment by TCRdb is unverifiable without DNA. Germline CDR1 is LGHNA and CDR2 is YSLEER. CDR3 length: 16 residues. CDR3 sequence reads: CASSPRWRASYNEQFF.

The chain has TRBV5-1 and TRBJ2-3. The CDR3 extends over 17 amino acids. Germline V lookup: CDR1 SGHRS, CDR2 YFSETQ. The chain's CDR3 is CASSLEQANYPTDTQYF.

The chain employs TRBV20-1 and TRBJ2-7; the D call from TCRdb, TRBD1, cannot be confirmed without DNA. Germline lookup yields CDR1 DFQATT and CDR2 SNEGSKA (reference sequence). This CDR3 is built from 16 residues. The CDR3 region is CSATGTGDWSSYEQYF.

The chain recombines TRBV20-1 with TRBJ1-1. CDR3 length: 14 amino acids. Germline CDR1 is DFQATT and CDR2 is SNEGSKA (reference sequence). This chain's CDR3 is CSAPYSPDVPEAFF.

The chain recombines TRBV3-1 with TRBJ1-5. This CDR3 contains 15 residues. CDR1 LGHDT and CDR2 YNNKEL come from the germline V gene (reference sequence). The CDR3 is CASSQKGLGNQPQHF.

This chain connects TRBV5-1 to TRBJ2-1; as DNA is missing, the TRBD2 call by TCRdb cannot be tested. The CDR3 consists of 15 residues. Germline V gene lookup returns CDR1 SGHRS and CDR2 YFSETQ. The CDR3 sequence: CASSLGGNPYNEQFF.

The CDR3 protein is CASSPPGTDTQYF. The chain combines TRBV18 with TRBJ2-3. The CDR3 spans 13 residues. Germline CDR1 is KGHSH and CDR2 is LQKENI.

The genes are TRBV21-1 and TRBJ2-3; TCRdb's D gene call, TRBD1, goes unchecked for lack of DNA. TRBV21-1 counts as a pseudogene. This CDR3 spans 15 amino acids. CDR3 region: CASSKDEGDGDTQYF.

The V gene is TRBV28, the J gene TRBJ2-1. The germline CDR1 and CDR2 sequences are MDHEN and SYDVKM. This CDR3 is built from 13 residues. The CDR3 reads CASIRPSYNEQFF.

The chain employs TRBV7-2 and TRBJ2-2; the D call of TRBD2 rests on TCRdb alone, since no DNA is present to check it. From germline, CDR1 is SGHTA and CDR2 FQGNSA. This CDR3 spans 17 amino acids. The CDR3 sequence: CASSLARTSVGTGELFF.

This sequence joins TRBV20-1 and TRBJ2-7; TCRdb names TRBD1, which stays unverified in the absence of DNA. CDR1 and CDR2 from the germline V gene are DFQATT and SNEGSKA (reference sequence). CDR3 size: 16 residues. CDR3 loop: CSARDGARATHYEQYF.

This rearrangement joins TRBV7-2 to TRBJ2-1; the D gene TCRdb calls, TRBD1, cannot be checked with no DNA. The CDR3 sequence is 14 residues long. Germline V gene lookup returns CDR1 SGHTA and CDR2 FQGNSA. Here the CDR3 reads CASSVNKGANEQFF.

The gene calls are TRBV19 and TRBJ2-7; the TRBD1 assignment by TCRdb is unverifiable without DNA. The germline V gene has CDR1 LNHDA and CDR2 SQIVND (reference sequence). This CDR3 is 15 amino acids long. CDR3 sequence: CASSIPGQGSYEQYF.

The rearrangement uses TRBV5-4 and TRBJ1-3. The CDR3 covers 16 residues. Germline CDR1 SGHNT, CDR2 YYREEE (reference sequence). The CDR3 spells CASSLETGTAGNTIYF.

V gene TRBV12-3 or TRBV12-4 combines with J gene TRBJ2-1; checking the TCRdb D call of TRBD1 is not possible without DNA. CDR3 length equals 13 residues. CDR3 region: CASSPRGYNEQFF.

The chain employs TRBV18 and TRBJ2-5. Germline V CDR1 and CDR2: KGHSH, LQKENI. The CDR3 is 12 residues long. The CDR3 protein is CASSPPDETQYF.